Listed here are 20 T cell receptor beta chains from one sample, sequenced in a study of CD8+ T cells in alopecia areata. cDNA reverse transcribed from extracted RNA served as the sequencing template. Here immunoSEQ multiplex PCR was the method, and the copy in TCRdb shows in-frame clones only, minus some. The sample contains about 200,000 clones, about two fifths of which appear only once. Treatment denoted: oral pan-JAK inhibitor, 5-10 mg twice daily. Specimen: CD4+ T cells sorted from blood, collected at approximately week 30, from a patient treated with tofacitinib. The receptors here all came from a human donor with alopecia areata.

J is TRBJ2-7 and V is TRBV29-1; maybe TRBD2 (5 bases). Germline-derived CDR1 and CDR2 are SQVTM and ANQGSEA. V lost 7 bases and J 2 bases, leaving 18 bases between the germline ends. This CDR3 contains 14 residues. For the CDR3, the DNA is TGCAGCGCCCGGAGAGGCGACGGGACCTACGAGCAGTACTTC. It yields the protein CSARRGDGTYEQYF.

For the CDR3, the DNA is TGTGCCAGTCTAGCGGGAGGCCCCCCGTTCTTC. It is translated as CASLAGGPPFF. This chain joins TRBV25-1 and TRBJ2-1, with 11 nucleotides matching TRBD2. V was pared by 9 bases and J by 15 bases, with 7 bases of the junction left unmatched. Germline assignment: CDR1 MGHDK and CDR2 SYGVNS. This CDR3 comprises 11 residues.

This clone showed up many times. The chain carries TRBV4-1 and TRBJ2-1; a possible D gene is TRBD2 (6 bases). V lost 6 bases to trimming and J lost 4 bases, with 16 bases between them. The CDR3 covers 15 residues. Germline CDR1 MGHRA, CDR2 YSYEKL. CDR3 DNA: TGCGCCAGCAGATTACTAGCAGGAGGGTACAATGAGCAGTTCTTC. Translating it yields CASRLLAGGYNEQFF.

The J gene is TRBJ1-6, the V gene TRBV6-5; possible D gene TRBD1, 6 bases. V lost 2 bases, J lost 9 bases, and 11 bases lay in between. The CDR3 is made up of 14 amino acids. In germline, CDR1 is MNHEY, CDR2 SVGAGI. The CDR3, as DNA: TGTGCCAGCAGTTACGCTCAGGGGAGTTCACCCCTCCACTTT. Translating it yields CASSYAQGSSPLHF.

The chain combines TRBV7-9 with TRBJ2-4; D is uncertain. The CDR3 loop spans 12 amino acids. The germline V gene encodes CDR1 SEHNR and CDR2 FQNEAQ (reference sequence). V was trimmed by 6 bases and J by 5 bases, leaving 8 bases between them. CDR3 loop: CASSLPENIQYF. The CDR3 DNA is TGTGCCAGCAGTTTGCCTGAAAACATTCAGTACTTC. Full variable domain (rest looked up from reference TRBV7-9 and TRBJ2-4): DTGVSQNPRHKITKRGQNVTFRCDPISEHNRLYWYRQTLGQGPEFLTYFQNEAQLEKSRLLSDRFSAERPKGSFSTLEIQRTEQGDSAMYLCASSLPENIQYFGAGTRLSVL.

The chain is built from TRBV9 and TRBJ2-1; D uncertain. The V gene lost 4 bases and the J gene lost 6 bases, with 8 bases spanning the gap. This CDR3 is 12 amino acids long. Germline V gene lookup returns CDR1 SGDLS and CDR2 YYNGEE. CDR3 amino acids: CASSPVRNEQFF. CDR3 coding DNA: TGTGCCAGCAGCCCTGTTCGCAATGAGCAGTTCTTC. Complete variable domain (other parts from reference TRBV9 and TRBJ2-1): DSGVTQTPKHLITATGQRVTLRCSPRSGDLSVYWYQQSLDQGLQFLIQYYNGEERAKGNILERFSAQQFPDLHSELNLSSLELGDSALYFCASSPVRNEQFFGPGTRLTVL.

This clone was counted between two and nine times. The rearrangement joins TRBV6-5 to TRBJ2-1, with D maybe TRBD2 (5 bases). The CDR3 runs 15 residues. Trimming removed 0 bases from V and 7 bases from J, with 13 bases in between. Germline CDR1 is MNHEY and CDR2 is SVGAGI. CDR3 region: CASSYSERLTNEQFF. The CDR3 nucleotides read TGTGCCAGCAGTTACTCGGAGCGGCTAACTAATGAGCAGTTCTTC.

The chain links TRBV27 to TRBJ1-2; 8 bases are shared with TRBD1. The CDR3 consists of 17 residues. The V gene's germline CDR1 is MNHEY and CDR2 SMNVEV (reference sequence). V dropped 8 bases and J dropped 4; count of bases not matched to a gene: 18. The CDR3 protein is CASSLNLQGAVVYGYTF. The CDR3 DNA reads TGTGCCAGCTCCCTCAACCTTCAGGGGGCGGTAGTCTATGGCTACACCTTC.

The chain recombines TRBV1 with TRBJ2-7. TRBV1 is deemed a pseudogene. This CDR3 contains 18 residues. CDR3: CTSSQDGRLRPFSYEQYF. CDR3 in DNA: TGCACCAGCAGCCAAGATGGGCGGCTACGACCATTCTCCTACGAGCAGTACTTC.

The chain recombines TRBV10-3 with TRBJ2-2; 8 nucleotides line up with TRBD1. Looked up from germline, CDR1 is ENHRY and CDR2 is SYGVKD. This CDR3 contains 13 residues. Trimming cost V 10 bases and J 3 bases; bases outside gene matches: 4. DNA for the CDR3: TGTGCCAGCAGGGGGCTAGACACCGGGGAGCTGTTTTTT. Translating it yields CASRGLDTGELFF.

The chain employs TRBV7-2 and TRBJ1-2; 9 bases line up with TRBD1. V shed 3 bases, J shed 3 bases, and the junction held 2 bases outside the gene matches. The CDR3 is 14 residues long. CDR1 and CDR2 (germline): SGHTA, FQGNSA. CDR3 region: CASSFWTGDYGYTF. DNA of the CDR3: TGTGCCAGCAGCTTTTGGACAGGGGACTATGGCTACACCTTC.

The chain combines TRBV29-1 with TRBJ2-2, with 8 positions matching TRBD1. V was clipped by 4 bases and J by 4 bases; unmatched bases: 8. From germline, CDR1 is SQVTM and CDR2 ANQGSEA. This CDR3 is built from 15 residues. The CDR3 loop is CSVALTGGSTGELFF. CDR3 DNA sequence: TGCAGCGTTGCTTTAACAGGGGGTAGCACCGGGGAGCTGTTTTTT.

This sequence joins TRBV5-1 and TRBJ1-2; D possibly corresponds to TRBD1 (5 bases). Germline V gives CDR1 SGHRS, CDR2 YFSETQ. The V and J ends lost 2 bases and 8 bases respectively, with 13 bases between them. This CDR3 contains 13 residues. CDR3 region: CASSFEGHSGYTF. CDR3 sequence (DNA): TGCGCCAGCAGCTTCGAAGGACACTCGGGCTACACCTTC.

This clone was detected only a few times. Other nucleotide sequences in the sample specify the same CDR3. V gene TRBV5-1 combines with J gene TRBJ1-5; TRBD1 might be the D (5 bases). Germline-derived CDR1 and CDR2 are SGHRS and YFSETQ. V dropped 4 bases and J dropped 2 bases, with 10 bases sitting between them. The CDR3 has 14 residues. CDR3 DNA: TGCGCCAGCAGCCCCGGGACTGGCAATCAGCCCCAGCATTTT. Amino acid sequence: CASSPGTGNQPQHF.

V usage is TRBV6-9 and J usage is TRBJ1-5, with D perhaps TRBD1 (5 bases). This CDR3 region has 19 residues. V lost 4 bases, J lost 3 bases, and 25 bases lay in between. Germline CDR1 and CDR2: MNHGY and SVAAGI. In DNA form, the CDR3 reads TGTGCCAGCAGTTCATCCTACCCCGACAGCGGGGCGGTCAATCAGCCCCAGCATTTT. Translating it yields CASSSSYPDSGAVNQPQHF.

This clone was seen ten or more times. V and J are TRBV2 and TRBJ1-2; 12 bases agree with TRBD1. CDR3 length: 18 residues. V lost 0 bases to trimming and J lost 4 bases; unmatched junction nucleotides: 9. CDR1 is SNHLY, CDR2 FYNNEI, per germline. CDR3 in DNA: TGTGCCAGCAGTGAAGCCGGGACAGGGGGCCCTACAACCTATGGCTACACCTTC. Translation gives CASSEAGTGGPTTYGYTF.

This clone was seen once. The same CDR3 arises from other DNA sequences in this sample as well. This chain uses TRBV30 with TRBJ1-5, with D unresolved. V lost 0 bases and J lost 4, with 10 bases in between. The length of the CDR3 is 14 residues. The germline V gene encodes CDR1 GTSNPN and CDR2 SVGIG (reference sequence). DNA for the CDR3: TGTGCCTGGAGTGTAAGGGCCGGGAATCAGCCCCAGCATTTT. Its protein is CAWSVRAGNQPQHF.

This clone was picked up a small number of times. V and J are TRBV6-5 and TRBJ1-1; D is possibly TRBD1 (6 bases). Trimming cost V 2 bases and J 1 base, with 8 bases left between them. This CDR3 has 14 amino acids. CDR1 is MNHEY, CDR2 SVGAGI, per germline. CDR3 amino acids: CASSYGQKNTEAFF. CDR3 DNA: TGTGCCAGCAGTTACGGACAGAAGAACACTGAAGCTTTCTTT.

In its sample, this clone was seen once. CDR3 DNA: TGCGCCAGCAGCCCGGTTCCAGGTTTTTCAGATACGCAGTATTTT. Its translation is CASSPVPGFSDTQYF. The gene calls are TRBV5-1 and TRBJ2-3; unclear D gene. The CDR3 has 15 residues. Trimming left V 4 bases short and J 4 bases short, with 16 bases between. CDR1 is SGHRS, CDR2 YFSETQ, per germline. Full variable domain (missing parts from reference TRBV5-1 and TRBJ2-3): KAGVTQTPRYLIKTRGQQVTLSCSPISGHRSVSWYQQTPGQGLQFLFEYFSETQRNKGNFPGRFSGRQFSNSRSEMNVSTLELGDSALYLCASSPVPGFSDTQYFGPGTRLTVL.

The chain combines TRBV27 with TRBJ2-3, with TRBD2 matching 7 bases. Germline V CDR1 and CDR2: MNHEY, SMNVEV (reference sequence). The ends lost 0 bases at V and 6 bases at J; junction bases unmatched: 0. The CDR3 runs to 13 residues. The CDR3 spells CASSLSGGDTQYF. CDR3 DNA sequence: TGTGCCAGCAGTTTATCGGGAGGGGATACGCAGTATTTT.